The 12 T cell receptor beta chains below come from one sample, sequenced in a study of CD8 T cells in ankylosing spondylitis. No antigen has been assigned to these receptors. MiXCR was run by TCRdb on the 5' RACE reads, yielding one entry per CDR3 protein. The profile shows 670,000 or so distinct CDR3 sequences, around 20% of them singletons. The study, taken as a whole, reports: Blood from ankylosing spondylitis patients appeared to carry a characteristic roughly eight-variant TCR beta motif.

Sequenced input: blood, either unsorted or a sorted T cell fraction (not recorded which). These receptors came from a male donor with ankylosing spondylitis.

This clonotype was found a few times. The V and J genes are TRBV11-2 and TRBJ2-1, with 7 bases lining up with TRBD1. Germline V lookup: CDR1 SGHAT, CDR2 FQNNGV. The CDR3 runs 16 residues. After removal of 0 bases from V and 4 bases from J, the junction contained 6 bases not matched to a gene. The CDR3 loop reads CASSLDRPGGYNEQFF. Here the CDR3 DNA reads TGTGCCAGCAGCTTAGATCGGCCAGGGGGTTACAATGAGCAGTTCTTC.

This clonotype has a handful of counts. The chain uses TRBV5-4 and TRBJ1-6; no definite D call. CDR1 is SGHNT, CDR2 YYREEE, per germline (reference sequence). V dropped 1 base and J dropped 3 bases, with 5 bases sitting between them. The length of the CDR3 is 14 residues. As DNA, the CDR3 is TGTGCCAGCAGCTTGTTCGTCTATAATTCACCCCTCCACTTT. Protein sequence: CASSLFVYNSPLHF. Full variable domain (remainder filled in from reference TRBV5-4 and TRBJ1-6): ETGVTQSPTHLIKTRGQQVTLRCSSQSGHNTVSWYQQALGQGPQFIFQYYREEENGRGNFPPRFSGLQFPNYSSELNVNALELDDSALYLCASSLFVYNSPLHFGNGTRLTVT.

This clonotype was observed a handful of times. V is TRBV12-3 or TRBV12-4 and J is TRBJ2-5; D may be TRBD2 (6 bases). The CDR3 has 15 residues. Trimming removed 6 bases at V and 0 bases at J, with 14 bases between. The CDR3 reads CASSSIRENQETQYF. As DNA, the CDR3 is TGTGCCAGCAGCTCGATCCGGGAGAACCAAGAGACCCAGTACTTC.

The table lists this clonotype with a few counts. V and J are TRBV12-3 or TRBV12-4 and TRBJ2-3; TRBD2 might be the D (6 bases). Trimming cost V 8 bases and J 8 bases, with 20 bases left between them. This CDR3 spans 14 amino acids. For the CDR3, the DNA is TGTGCCAGCGTCCCCCCGGGAGCCCCGCTTACGCAGTATTTT. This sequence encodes CASVPPGAPLTQYF.

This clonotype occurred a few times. The DNA for the CDR3 is TGTGCCAGCAGCTTAGTGGCTAGCGGGGGACTCGCCGAGCAGTACTTC. Its protein is CASSLVASGGLAEQYF. The J gene is TRBJ2-7, the V gene TRBV7-8; 10 bases fit TRBD2. The germline V gene encodes CDR1 SGHVS and CDR2 FQNEAQ. CDR3 length: 16 amino acids. Unmatched junction bases numbered 9, after V lost 1 base and J lost 6 bases.

The DNA for the CDR3 is TGTGCCAGTAGTATAGGGCCGGGTTCCTACAATGAGCAGTTCTTC. Its translation is CASSIGPGSYNEQFF. V gene TRBV19 combines with J gene TRBJ2-1; D not certain. Germline loops: CDR1 LNHDA, CDR2 SQIVND (reference sequence). With 1 base removed from V and 1 base from J, the gap between germline ends came to 8 bases. The CDR3 contains 15 residues. Full variable domain (rest looked up from reference TRBV19 and TRBJ2-1): DGGITQSPKYLFRKEGQNVTLSCEQNLNHDAMYWYRQDPGQGLRLIYYSQIVNDFQKGDIAEGYSVSREKKESFPLTVTSAQKNPTAFYLCASSIGPGSYNEQFFGPGTRLTVL.

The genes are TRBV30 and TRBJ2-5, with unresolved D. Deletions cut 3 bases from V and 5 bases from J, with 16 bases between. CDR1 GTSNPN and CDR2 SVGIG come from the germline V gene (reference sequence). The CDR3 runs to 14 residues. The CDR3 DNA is TGTGCCTGGAGCGCCGTCCCGGGTATGGAGACCCAGTACTTC. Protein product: CAWSAVPGMETQYF.

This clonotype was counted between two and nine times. CDR3 DNA sequence: TGTGCCACGACGGGGACAGGGACGGGGTACGAGCAGTACTTC. Translation gives CATTGTGTGYEQYF. The V and J genes are TRBV28 and TRBJ2-7, with 9 bases identical to TRBD1. V was pared by 10 bases and J by 4 bases, with 11 bases of the junction left unmatched. This CDR3 contains 14 residues. Germline values: CDR1 MDHEN, CDR2 SYDVKM.

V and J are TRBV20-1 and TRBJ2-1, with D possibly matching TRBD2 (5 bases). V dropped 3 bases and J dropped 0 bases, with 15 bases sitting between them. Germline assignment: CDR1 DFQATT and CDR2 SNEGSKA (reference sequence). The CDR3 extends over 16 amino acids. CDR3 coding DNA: TGCAGTGCTAGGGGCTCCTTGCGGGTCTCCTACAATGAGCAGTTCTTC. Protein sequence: CSARGSLRVSYNEQFF.

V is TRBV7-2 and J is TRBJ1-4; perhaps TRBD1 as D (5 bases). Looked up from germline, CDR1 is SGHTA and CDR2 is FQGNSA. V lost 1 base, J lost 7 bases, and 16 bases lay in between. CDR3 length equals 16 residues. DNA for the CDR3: TGTGCCAGCAGCTTAGGGGGTACCGGGGCATTTGAAAAACTGTTTTTT. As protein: CASSLGGTGAFEKLFF.

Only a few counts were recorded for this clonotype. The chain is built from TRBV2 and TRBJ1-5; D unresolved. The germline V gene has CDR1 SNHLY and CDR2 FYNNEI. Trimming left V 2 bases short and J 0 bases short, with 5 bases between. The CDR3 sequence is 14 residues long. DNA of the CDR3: TGTGCCAGCAGTGAACAAATTAGCAATCAGCCCCAGCATTTT. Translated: CASSEQISNQPQHF.

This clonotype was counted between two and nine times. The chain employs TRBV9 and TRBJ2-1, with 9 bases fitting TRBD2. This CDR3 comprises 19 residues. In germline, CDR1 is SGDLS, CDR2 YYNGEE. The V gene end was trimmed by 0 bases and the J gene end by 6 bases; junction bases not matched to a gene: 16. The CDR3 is CASSVETSGANPASNEQFF. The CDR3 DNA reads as TGTGCCAGCAGCGTAGAGACTAGCGGTGCCAACCCAGCCTCCAATGAGCAGTTCTTC.